Below, 24 T cell receptor beta chains from the same sample are listed, as sequenced in a study of blood T cell repertoires in COVID-19. Here immunoSEQ multiplex PCR was the method, and the copy in TCRdb shows in-frame clones only, minus some. The repertoire holds 95,000 to 150,000 clones, 85% seen once, with less than 8.5% in the top ten. Material for sequencing was peripheral blood. These receptors all come from an elderly man with active or convalescent COVID-19.

The V call is TRBV5-1, the J call TRBJ2-3, with D possibly matching TRBD2 (6 bases). The CDR3 totals 16 residues. CDR1 SGHRS and CDR2 YFSETQ come from the germline V gene. The V end lost 6 bases, the J end lost 0 bases, and 17 bases lay between the germline ends. The CDR3 coding sequence is TGCGCCAGCACCTTTAGCGGTGATCCTAGCACAGATACGCAGTATTTT. Residues: CASTFSGDPSTDTQYF.

The genes are TRBV27 and TRBJ1-2; D is uncertain. The CDR3 is 16 amino acids. The V gene lost 3 bases and the J gene lost 0 bases, with 14 bases spanning the gap. In germline, CDR1 is MNHEY, CDR2 SMNVEV (reference sequence). In DNA, the CDR3 is TGTGCCAGCAGTTTGAGGCGGATCCCCGCTAACTATGGCTACACCTTC. It encodes CASSLRRIPANYGYTF.

The chain joins TRBV9 to TRBJ1-3; D might be TRBD1 (5 bases). V was shortened by 2 bases and J by 2 bases, with 14 bases between the two germline ends. CDR3 length equals 16 residues. The germline gives CDR1 SGDLS, CDR2 YYNGEE. In DNA, the CDR3 is TGTGCCAGCAGCGTCAGGGCAGGGCCGCCTGGAAACACCATATATTTT. It is translated as CASSVRAGPPGNTIYF.

The CDR3 here is CASSIGFRGPETQYF. CDR3 DNA: TGTGCCAGTAGTATTGGGTTCAGGGGGCCAGAGACCCAGTACTTC. The chain links TRBV19 to TRBJ2-5, with 8 bases aligning to TRBD1. Germline values: CDR1 LNHDA, CDR2 SQIVND (reference sequence). J lost 4 bases, V lost 3 bases, and 7 bases had no gene match. CDR3 length: 15 residues.

The gene calls are TRBV9 and TRBJ2-7; TRBD1 might be the D (6 bases). The CDR3 consists of 13 residues. CDR1 and CDR2 from the germline V gene are SGDLS and YYNGEE. With 3 bases removed from V and 2 bases from J, the gap between germline ends came to 9 bases. DNA for the CDR3: TGTGCCAGCAGCGCGACAGGTACCTACGAGCAGTACTTC. Its protein is CASSATGTYEQYF.

The chain links TRBV4-3 to TRBJ1-6; weak D call: TRBD1 (5 bases). Trimming removed 0 bases from V and 3 bases from J, with 12 bases in between. The CDR3 spans 17 residues. Germline CDR1 and CDR2: LGHNA and YSLEER. CDR3 protein: CASSQDWGGFYNSPLHF. The CDR3 DNA reads as TGCGCCAGCAGCCAAGATTGGGGGGGATTCTATAATTCACCCCTCCACTTT.

The table lists this clone with a count of one. The V and J genes are TRBV7-3 and TRBJ2-6; D perhaps matches TRBD1 (5 bases). CDR3 size: 15 residues. CDR1 and CDR2 (germline): SGHTA, FQGTGA. Trimming left V 5 bases short and J 4 bases short, with 12 bases between. The CDR3 sequence is CASSPQGQGANVLTF. The DNA for the CDR3 is TGTGCCAGCAGCCCGCAGGGTCAAGGGGCCAACGTCCTGACTTTC.

This clone occurred a few times. The CDR3 here is CASSSGTTGRYYGYTF. The CDR3 DNA follows: TGTGCCAGCAGTTCTGGAACTACAGGGCGATACTATGGCTACACCTTC. The chain recombines TRBV6-5 with TRBJ1-2; possible D gene TRBD1, 6 bases. CDR3 size: 16 residues. Trimming removed 4 bases at V and 3 bases at J, with 18 bases between. The V gene's germline CDR1 is MNHEY and CDR2 SVGAGI.

The rearrangement joins TRBV4-1 to TRBJ1-6; 7 bases agree with TRBD1. The length of the CDR3 is 18 residues. Germline V CDR1 and CDR2: MGHRA, YSYEKL. With 6 bases clipped from V and 5 bases from J, the junction kept 16 bases outside the gene matches. The DNA of the CDR3 is TGCGCCAGCAGTCGGGTAACAGGGGCCTTAAACCATAATTCACCCCTCCACTTT. This encodes CASSRVTGALNHNSPLHF.

The chain recombines TRBV9 with TRBJ2-4, with D possibly being TRBD1 (6 bases). The CDR3 length is 16 residues. In germline, CDR1 is SGDLS, CDR2 YYNGEE. The germline V and J ends were trimmed by 0 bases and 2 bases, with 12 bases remaining between them. The CDR3 nucleotides are TGTGCCAGCAGCGTAGAGGCAGGGGAATCCAAAAACATTCAGTACTTC. The encoded protein is CASSVEAGESKNIQYF.

The chain links TRBV3-1 (or the pseudogene TRBV3-2) to TRBJ1-2, with D tentatively TRBD1 (5 bases). The V gene's germline CDR1 is LGHDT and CDR2 YNNKEL (reference sequence). Trimming shortened V by 1 base and J by 6 bases, and 12 bases separated the two germline ends. The CDR3 sequence is 14 residues long. The CDR3 nucleotides read TGTGCCAGCAGCCAAGCGCCAGGGAGGGATGGCTACACCTTC. This encodes CASSQAPGRDGYTF.

The chain is built from TRBV24-1 and TRBJ2-3; tentative D call: TRBD1 (5 bases). Trimming shortened V by 7 bases and J by 5 bases, and 15 bases separated the two germline ends. CDR3 length equals 14 residues. The germline gives CDR1 KGHDR, CDR2 SFDVKD. CDR3 region: CATRPAGHRDTQYF. DNA of the CDR3: TGTGCCACCAGGCCGGCAGGGCATAGAGATACGCAGTATTTT.

This sequence joins TRBV7-2 and TRBJ2-3; TRBD2 agrees at 8 bases. The CDR3 is made up of 16 amino acids. Trimming cost V 3 bases and J 6 bases; bases outside gene matches: 11. Germline V gene sequence: CDR1 SGHTA, CDR2 FQGNSA. This chain's CDR3 is CASSFRAAGEGDTQYF. The CDR3 nucleotides read TGTGCCAGCAGCTTCCGGGCAGCGGGAGAGGGGGATACGCAGTATTTT.

This clone has a handful of counts. The chain couples TRBV4-1 to TRBJ2-5; TRBD1 matches 7 bases. The CDR3 loop spans 15 amino acids. Germline loops: CDR1 MGHRA, CDR2 YSYEKL. The V segment lost 2 bases and the J segment 1 base; nucleotides outside the gene matches: 4. In DNA form, the CDR3 reads TGCGCCAGCAGCCAACATGGGACAGTCCAAGAGACCCAGTACTTC. Translation gives CASSQHGTVQETQYF.

This clone came up once. This sequence joins TRBV5-1 and TRBJ1-2; possible D gene TRBD1, 6 bases. The CDR3 runs to 15 residues. Germline V gene sequence: CDR1 SGHRS, CDR2 YFSETQ. V was clipped by 1 base and J by 2 bases, with 12 bases between them. As DNA, the CDR3 is TGCGCCAGCAGCTTGAACTCAGGGGCCAACTATGGCTACACCTTC. This codes for CASSLNSGANYGYTF.

The chain employs TRBV24-1 and TRBJ2-2; the match to TRBD2 covers 12 bases. There are 16 residues in the CDR3. V lost 12 bases to trimming and J lost 1 base; unmatched junction nucleotides: 8. Germline-derived CDR1 and CDR2 are KGHDR and SFDVKD. CDR3 in amino acids: CASGTSGRWNTGELFF. CDR3 nucleotides: TGTGCCTCAGGAACTAGCGGGAGGTGGAACACCGGGGAGCTGTTTTTT.

This clone is a singleton in its sample. The chain employs TRBV4-3 and TRBJ1-3; unclear D gene. The germline gives CDR1 LGHNA, CDR2 YSLEER. This CDR3 contains 21 residues. Between the trimmed V and J ends, which lost 2 bases and 2 bases, there was a span of 28 bases. The CDR3 is CASSQFSSPRGVRAPGNTIYF. The CDR3 DNA follows: TGCGCCAGCAGCCAATTCTCCTCCCCCCGGGGTGTCCGAGCACCTGGAAACACCATATATTTT.

This clone was seen a single time. The rearrangement links TRBV19 to TRBJ2-1, with D unclear. CDR3 length equals 14 residues. The V and J ends lost 2 bases and 0 bases respectively, with 5 bases between them. Per the germline V gene, CDR1 is LNHDA and CDR2 is SQIVND (reference sequence). The CDR3 is CASSIQRSYNEQFF. The DNA of the CDR3 is TGTGCCAGTAGTATACAGCGCTCCTACAATGAGCAGTTCTTC.

In DNA, the CDR3 is TGTGCCAGCAGTCACGGTTATGACAGTGCTGAAGCTTTCTTT. Protein sequence: CASSHGYDSAEAFF. The J gene is TRBJ1-1, the V gene TRBV7-9, with D tentatively TRBD1 (5 bases). Germline V gene lookup returns CDR1 SEHNR and CDR2 FQNEAQ (reference sequence). The CDR3 consists of 14 residues. V was pared by 6 bases and J by 6 bases, with 17 bases between.

The rearrangement uses TRBV7-9 and TRBJ2-5; TRBD2 agrees at 16 bases. Unmatched junction bases numbered 8, after V lost 4 bases and J lost 3 bases. Germline V gene lookup returns CDR1 SEHNR and CDR2 FQNEAQ (reference sequence). The CDR3 spans 18 residues. CDR3 nucleotides: TGTGCCAGCAGCTCCGGGACTAGCGGGAGGGCCGGGGAAGAGACCCAGTACTTC. Translation: CASSSGTSGRAGEETQYF. Supplemented by reference TRBV7-9 and TRBJ2-5, the full variable domain reads DTGVSQNPRHKITKRGQNVTFRCDPISEHNRLYWYRQTLGQGPEFLTYFQNEAQLEKSRLLSDRFSAERPKGSFSTLEIQRTEQGDSAMYLCASSSGTSGRAGEETQYFGPGTRLLVL.

The chain uses TRBV9 and TRBJ2-2; 12 nucleotides agree with TRBD2. Germline CDR1 and CDR2: SGDLS and YYNGEE. This CDR3 has 15 residues. The trim removed 3 bases at V and 5 bases at J, leaving 2 bases unmatched. CDR3 bases: TGTGCCAGCAGCGCCGGGACTAGCGGGACCGGGGAGCTGTTTTTT. It is translated as CASSAGTSGTGELFF.

This rearrangement joins TRBV5-1 to TRBJ1-2; D may be TRBD1 (5 bases). The CDR3 consists of 14 residues. In germline, CDR1 is SGHRS, CDR2 YFSETQ. V shed 0 bases and J shed 6 bases, with 12 bases lying between them. The CDR3 sequence: CASSLGDSGHGYTF. The CDR3 coding sequence is TGCGCCAGCAGCTTGGGGGACTCCGGTCATGGCTACACCTTC. The entire variable domain, with the rest obtained from reference TRBV5-1 and TRBJ1-2, is as follows: KAGVTQTPRYLIKTRGQQVTLSCSPISGHRSVSWYQQTPGQGLQFLFEYFSETQRNKGNFPGRFSGRQFSNSRSEMNVSTLELGDSALYLCASSLGDSGHGYTFGSGTRLTVV.

The V gene is TRBV5-1, the J gene TRBJ2-5, with a tentative D call TRBD1 (6 bases). The V gene's germline CDR1 is SGHRS and CDR2 YFSETQ. V gave up 6 bases and J gave up 2 bases, with 14 bases separating them. CDR3 length equals 14 residues. The CDR3 region is CASTASTGQETQYF. Here the CDR3 DNA reads TGCGCCAGCACCGCCTCGACAGGACAAGAGACCCAGTACTTC. Filled out from reference TRBV5-1 and TRBJ2-5, the complete variable domain reads KAGVTQTPRYLIKTRGQQVTLSCSPISGHRSVSWYQQTPGQGLQFLFEYFSETQRNKGNFPGRFSGRQFSNSRSEMNVSTLELGDSALYLCASTASTGQETQYFGPGTRLLVL.

V is TRBV7-2 and J is TRBJ2-7; 9 bases line up with TRBD2. The CDR3 runs 15 residues. J gave up 2 bases and V 7 bases, and 9 bases lay outside the gene matches. Germline CDR1 and CDR2: SGHTA and FQGNSA. CDR3 bases: TGTGCCAGCAAGACCGGGATAGCGGGAGCCTACGAGCAGTACTTC. It specifies CASKTGIAGAYEQYF.